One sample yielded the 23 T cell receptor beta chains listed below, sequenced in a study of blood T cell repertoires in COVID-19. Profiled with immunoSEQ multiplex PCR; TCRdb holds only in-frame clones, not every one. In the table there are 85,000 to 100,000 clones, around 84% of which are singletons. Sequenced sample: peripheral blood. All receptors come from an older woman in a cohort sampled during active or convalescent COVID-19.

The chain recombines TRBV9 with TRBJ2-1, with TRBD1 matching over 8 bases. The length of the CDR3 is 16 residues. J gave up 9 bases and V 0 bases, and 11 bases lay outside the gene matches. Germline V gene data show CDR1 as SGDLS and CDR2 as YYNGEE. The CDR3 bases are TGTGCCAGCAGCGTAGTCCAGGGGGCGTTTCGTGGTGAGCAGTTCTTC. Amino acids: CASSVVQGAFRGEQFF. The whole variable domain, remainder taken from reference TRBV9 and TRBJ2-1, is DSGVTQTPKHLITATGQRVTLRCSPRSGDLSVYWYQQSLDQGLQFLIQYYNGEERAKGNILERFSAQQFPDLHSELNLSSLELGDSALYFCASSVVQGAFRGEQFFGPGTRLTVL.

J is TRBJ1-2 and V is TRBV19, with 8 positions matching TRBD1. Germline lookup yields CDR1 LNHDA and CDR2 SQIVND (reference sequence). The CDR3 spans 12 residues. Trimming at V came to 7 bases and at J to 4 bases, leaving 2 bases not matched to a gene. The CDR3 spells CASMGTGYGYTF. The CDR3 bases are TGTGCCAGTATGGGGACAGGCTATGGCTACACCTTC. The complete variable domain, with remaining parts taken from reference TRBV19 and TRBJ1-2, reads DGGITQSPKYLFRKEGQNVTLSCEQNLNHDAMYWYRQDPGQGLRLIYYSQIVNDFQKGDIAEGYSVSREKKESFPLTVTSAQKNPTAFYLCASMGTGYGYTFGSGTRLTVV.

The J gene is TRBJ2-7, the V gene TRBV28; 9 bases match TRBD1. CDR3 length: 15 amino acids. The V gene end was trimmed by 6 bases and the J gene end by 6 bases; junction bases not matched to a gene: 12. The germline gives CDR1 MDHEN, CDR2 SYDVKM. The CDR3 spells CASSKWGTGRREQYF. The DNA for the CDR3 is TGTGCCAGCAGCAAGTGGGGGACAGGGCGGCGCGAGCAGTACTTC.

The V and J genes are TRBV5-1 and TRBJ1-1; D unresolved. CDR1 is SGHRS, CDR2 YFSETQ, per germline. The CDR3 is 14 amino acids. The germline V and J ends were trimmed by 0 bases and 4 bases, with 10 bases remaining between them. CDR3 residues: CASSLDGGFTEAFF. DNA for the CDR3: TGCGCCAGCAGCTTGGATGGAGGGTTCACTGAAGCTTTCTTT.

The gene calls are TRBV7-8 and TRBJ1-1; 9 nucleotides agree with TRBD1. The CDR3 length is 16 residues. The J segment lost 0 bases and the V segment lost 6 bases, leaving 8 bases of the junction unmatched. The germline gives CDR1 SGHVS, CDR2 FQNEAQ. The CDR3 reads CASRRGQGIMNTEAFF. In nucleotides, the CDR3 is TGTGCCAGCAGACGGGGACAGGGTATTATGAACACTGAAGCTTTCTTT. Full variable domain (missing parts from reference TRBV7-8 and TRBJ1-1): GAGVSQSPRYKVAKRGQDVALRCDPISGHVSLFWYQQALGQGPEFLTYFQNEAQLDKSGLPSDRFFAERPEGSVSTLKIQRTQQEDSAVYLCASRRGQGIMNTEAFFGQGTRLTVV.

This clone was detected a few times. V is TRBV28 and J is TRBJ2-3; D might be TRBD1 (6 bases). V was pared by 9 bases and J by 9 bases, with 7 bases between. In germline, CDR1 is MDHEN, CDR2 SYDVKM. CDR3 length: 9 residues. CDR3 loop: CASGTTQYF. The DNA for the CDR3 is TGTGCCAGTGGGACAACGCAGTATTTT.

CDR3 sequence: CSVVGRATNEKLFF. CDR3 nucleotides: TGCAGCGTTGTTGGGAGAGCAACTAATGAAAAACTGTTTTTT. The chain links TRBV29-1 to TRBJ1-4; D is unclear. Germline CDR1 and CDR2: SQVTM and ANQGSEA. This CDR3 has 14 residues. The germline V and J ends were trimmed by 4 bases and 0 bases, with 9 bases remaining between them.

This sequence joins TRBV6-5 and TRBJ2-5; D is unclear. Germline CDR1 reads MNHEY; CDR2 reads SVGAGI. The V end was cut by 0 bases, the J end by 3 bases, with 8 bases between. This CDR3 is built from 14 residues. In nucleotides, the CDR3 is TGTGCCAGCAGTTACTCGGCCAGGAAAGAGACCCAGTACTTC. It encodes CASSYSARKETQYF.

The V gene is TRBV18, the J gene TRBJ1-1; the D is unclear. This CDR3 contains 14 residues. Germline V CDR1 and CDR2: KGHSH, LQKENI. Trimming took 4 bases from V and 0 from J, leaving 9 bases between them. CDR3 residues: CASSLDGVNTEAFF. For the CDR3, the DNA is TGTGCCAGCTCACTCGACGGGGTGAACACTGAAGCTTTCTTT. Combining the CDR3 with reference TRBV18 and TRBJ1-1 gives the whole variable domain NAGVMQNPRHLVRRRGQEARLRCSPMKGHSHVYWYRQLPEEGLKFMVYLQKENIIDESGMPKERFSAEFPKEGPSILRIQQVVRGDSAAYFCASSLDGVNTEAFFGQGTRLTVV.

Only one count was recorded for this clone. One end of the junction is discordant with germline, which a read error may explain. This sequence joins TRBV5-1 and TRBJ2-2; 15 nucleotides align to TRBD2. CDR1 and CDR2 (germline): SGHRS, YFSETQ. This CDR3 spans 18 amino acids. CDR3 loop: CASSLGLAGGLNTGELFF. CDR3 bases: TGCGCCAGCAGTTTGGGACTAGCGGGGGGCCTTAACACCGGGGAGCTGTTTTTT. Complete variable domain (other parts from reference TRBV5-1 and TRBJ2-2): KAGVTQTPRYLIKTRGQQVTLSCSPISGHRSVSWYQQTPGQGLQFLFEYFSETQRNKGNFPGRFSGRQFSNSRSEMNVSTLELGDSALYLCASSLGLAGGLNTGELFFGEGSRLTVL.

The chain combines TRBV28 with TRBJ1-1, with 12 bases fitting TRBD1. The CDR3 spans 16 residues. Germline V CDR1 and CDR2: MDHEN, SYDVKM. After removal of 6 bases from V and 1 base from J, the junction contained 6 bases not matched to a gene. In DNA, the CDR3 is TGTGCCAGCAGACCAGGGACAGGGGGCAAGAACACTGAAGCTTTCTTT. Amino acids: CASRPGTGGKNTEAFF.

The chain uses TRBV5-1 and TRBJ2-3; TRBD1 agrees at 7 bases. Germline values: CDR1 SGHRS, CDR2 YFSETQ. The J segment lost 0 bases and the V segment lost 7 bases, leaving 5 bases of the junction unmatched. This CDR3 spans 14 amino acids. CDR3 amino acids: CASSQGPSTDTQYF. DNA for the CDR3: TGCGCCAGCTCACAGGGGCCTAGCACAGATACGCAGTATTTT.

CDR3 coding DNA: TGTGCCAGCAGGAAACGTTGGAGCACCGGGGAGCTGTTTTTT. Its translation: CASRKRWSTGELFF. The chain uses TRBV12-1 and TRBJ2-2; the table's D call TRBD2 went unverified against the DNA. TRBV12-1 is flagged as a pseudogene. This CDR3 has 14 amino acids.

The CDR3 reads CASSLEGGTGTEAFF. CDR3 sequence (DNA): TGTGCCAGCAGCTTAGAAGGCGGGACGGGCACTGAAGCTTTCTTT. The rearrangement uses TRBV11-2 and TRBJ1-1, with a tentative D call TRBD1 (5 bases). Germline CDR1 reads SGHAT; CDR2 reads FQNNGV. The CDR3 length is 15 residues. V was pared by 0 bases and J by 4 bases, with 12 bases between.

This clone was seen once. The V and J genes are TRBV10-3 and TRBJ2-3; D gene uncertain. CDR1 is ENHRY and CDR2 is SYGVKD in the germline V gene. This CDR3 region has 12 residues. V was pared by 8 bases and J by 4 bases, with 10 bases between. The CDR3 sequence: CAIGPQPDTQYF. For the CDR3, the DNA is TGTGCCATCGGGCCTCAACCAGATACGCAGTATTTT.

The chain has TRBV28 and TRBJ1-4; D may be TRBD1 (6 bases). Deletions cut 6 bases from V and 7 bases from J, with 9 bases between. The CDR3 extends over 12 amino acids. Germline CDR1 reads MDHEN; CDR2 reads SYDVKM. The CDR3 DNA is TGTGCCAGCAGCAGGGGCGGTGAAAAACTGTTTTTT. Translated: CASSRGGEKLFF.

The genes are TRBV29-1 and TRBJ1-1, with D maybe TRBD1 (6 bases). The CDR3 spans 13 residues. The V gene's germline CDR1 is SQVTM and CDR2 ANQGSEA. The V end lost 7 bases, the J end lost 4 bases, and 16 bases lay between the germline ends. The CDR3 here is CSAGTPRATEAFF. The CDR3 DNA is TGCAGCGCTGGGACACCCCGGGCCACTGAAGCTTTCTTT.

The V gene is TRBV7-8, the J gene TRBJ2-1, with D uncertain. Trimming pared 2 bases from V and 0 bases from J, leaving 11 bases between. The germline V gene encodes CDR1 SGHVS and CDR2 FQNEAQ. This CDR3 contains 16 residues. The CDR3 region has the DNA TGTGCCAGCAGCTTATACAGCCCGAGCTCCTACAATGAGCAGTTCTTC. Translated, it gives CASSLYSPSSYNEQFF.

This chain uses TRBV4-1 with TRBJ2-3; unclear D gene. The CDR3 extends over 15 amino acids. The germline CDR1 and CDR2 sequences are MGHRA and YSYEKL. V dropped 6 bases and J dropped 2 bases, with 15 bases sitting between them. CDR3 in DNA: TGCGCCAGCAGGCAGTTCCTGATGTACACAGATACGCAGTATTTT. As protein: CASRQFLMYTDTQYF.

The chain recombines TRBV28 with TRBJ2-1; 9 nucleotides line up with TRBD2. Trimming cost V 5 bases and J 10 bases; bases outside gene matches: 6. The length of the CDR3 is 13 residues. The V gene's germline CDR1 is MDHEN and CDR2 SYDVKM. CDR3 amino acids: CASSRPGTSEQFF. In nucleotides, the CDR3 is TGTGCCAGCAGTCGGCCCGGGACTAGCGAGCAGTTCTTC.

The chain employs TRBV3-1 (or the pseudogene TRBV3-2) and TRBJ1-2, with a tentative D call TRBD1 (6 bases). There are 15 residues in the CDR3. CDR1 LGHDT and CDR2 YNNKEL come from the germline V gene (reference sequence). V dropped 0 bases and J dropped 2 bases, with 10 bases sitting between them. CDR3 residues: CASSQDHQGNYGYTF. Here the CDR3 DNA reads TGTGCCAGCAGCCAAGATCATCAGGGGAACTATGGCTACACCTTC.

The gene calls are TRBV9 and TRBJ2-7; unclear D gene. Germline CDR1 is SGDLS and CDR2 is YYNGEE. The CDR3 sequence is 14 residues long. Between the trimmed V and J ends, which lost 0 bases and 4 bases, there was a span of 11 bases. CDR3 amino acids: CASSVDTVPYEQYF. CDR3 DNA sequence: TGTGCCAGCAGCGTAGATACAGTACCTTACGAGCAGTACTTC.

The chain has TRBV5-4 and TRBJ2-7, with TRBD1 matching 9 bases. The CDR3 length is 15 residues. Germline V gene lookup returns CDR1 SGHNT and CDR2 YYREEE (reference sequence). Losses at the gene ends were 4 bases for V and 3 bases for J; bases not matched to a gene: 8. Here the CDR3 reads CASSRPGTGYYEQYF. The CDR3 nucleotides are TGTGCCAGCAGCCGTCCCGGGACAGGGTACTACGAGCAGTACTTC.